The entry that follows covers one TCR beta chain sequence. This clonotype was found a few times. This receptor's antigen is unknown. No much larger clone is present one base from it, and per-base qualities are unavailable. The data stem from a study of post-analysis software for immune sequencing data (dated by TCRdb to the mid-2010s). With regard to the full study: Recorded disease courses included relapsing-remitting, secondary progressive and progressive-relapsing multiple sclerosis, with some patients lacking subtype annotation. The patient repertoires were set against under 12 previously published healthy control repertoires from donors whose ages ranged from about 6 to 25 years. A subset of samples was prepared in parallel using single-end sample barcoding, then pooled and co-amplified after Illumina adapter ligation.

Per the germline V gene (reference sequence), MNHNY is the CDR1 and SVGAGI is the CDR2. Measured from the cysteine to the phenylalanine, the CDR3 is 14 residues long. Left in the record is the CDR3 DNA by itself, 42 bases read in frame from the first base. Trimming accounts for 5 bases at V and 10 bases at J, while the number of junction bases matched to no gene is 11. Paper-wide results and their limitations: Normalized Chao1 diversity was significantly lower in multiple sclerosis patients than controls, suggesting substantial peripheral T-cell clonal expansion. Roughly 5 TRBV segments, including TRBV5-6, TRBV5-1 and TRBV20-1, were significantly more frequent in patients than controls. Direct clustering with F measure showed strong co-clustering of samples prepared in the same batch, prompting a batch-effect correction. The control group was slightly older than the multiple sclerosis patient group.

TCR beta repertoires were profiled from peripheral blood of roughly twelve young patients with multiple sclerosis to demonstrate the VDJtools post-analysis software. The patients with multiple sclerosis were children and adolescents between about 6 and 15 years of age. Library preparation used PCR. For sequencing, an Illumina HiSeq 2500 was employed. To reduce PCR and sequencing biases, unique molecular identifiers were built into the TCR beta cDNA libraries. Every 1 to 10 million input T cells yielded approximately 500,000 cDNA molecules, meaning each molecule approximated one T cell. Patient libraries were prepared and sequenced with the same protocol used for the earlier healthy control dataset. Samples belonging to the same batch were prepared together, multiplexed and sequenced on a shared HiSeq lane. The authors' analysis ran thus. MIGEC was used to process the raw barcoded reads, and molecular identifier groups with only a single read were discarded before consensus assembly and CDR3 extraction. Clonotype tables were post-analysed with VDJtools, normalizing diversity by down-sampling all datasets to the smallest sample size. Repertoire overlap clustering matched CDR3 amino acid but not nucleotide sequences to correct batch-related cross-sample contamination. TCRdb reprocessing: public reads trimmed at Q25 with fastp, clones called with MiXCR, in-frame beta chains kept. One record per CDR3 amino acid sequence lists the most common genes and DNA. TCRdb assigned the V and J calls; the authors' analysis was not used. The sample profile shows around 400,000 distinct CDR3 sequences; less than 35% of them were found once. The ten largest clones take up around 15% of the sample.

The TCR was taken from a girl aged 5 to 17 with multiple sclerosis. The chain is made from TRBV6-6 and TRBJ1-1; 9 junctional bases match TRBD1. The sequencing sample was made of blood. The DNA sequence is TGTGCCAGCAGTACGTCCGGGACAGGGACCGGAGCTTTCTTT. It translates as CASSTSGTGTGAFF.